The subject of this entry is one TCR beta chain. This sample stems from a study of T cell clones after liver transplantation. The wider study: TCRbeta sequencing after a pre-transplant mixed lymphocyte reaction identified graft-donor-reactive clones, later tracked in post-transplant blood.

Clones were read by immunoSEQ multiplex PCR, and TCRdb kept only the in-frame ones, dropping some. The repertoire holds 31,000 or so clones, with around 94% as singletons. V lost 8 bases and J lost 2, with 19 bases in between. The length of the CDR3 is 16 residues. Germline loops: CDR1 SEHNR, CDR2 FQNEAQ (reference sequence). This clonotype originated in a human patient who received a liver transplant. A subset of T cells may come from the graft donor. The gene calls are TRBV7-9 and TRBJ2-1; D might be TRBD2 (6 bases). The source was CD8+ T cells from blood, collected 12 months after liver transplant. The CDR3 bases are TGTGCCAGCCGGGGAGGTAGGAGGGAGACCTACAATGAGCAGTTCTTC. This translates into CASRGGRRETYNEQFF. The full variable domain, rest sourced from reference TRBV7-9 and TRBJ2-1, is DTGVSQNPRHKITKRGQNVTFRCDPISEHNRLYWYRQTLGQGPEFLTYFQNEAQLEKSRLLSDRFSAERPKGSFSTLEIQRTEQGDSAMYLCASRGGRRETYNEQFFGPGTRLTVL.